These 27 T cell receptor beta chains came from one sample sequenced in a study of cytomegalovirus exposure and HLA in healthy donors. This PCR relied on a set of 60 Vbeta primers and 13 Jbeta primers. Method: immunoSEQ multiplex PCR; TCRdb's copy keeps in-frame clones and lacks some. The data show about 94,000 clones, 50% to 80% seen once. Sequenced input: PBMCs. These receptors were taken from a man aged 30 to 39 in good health and CMV-seronegative.

The genes are TRBV5-4 and TRBJ2-2; a weak D match, TRBD1 (6 bases). The CDR3 runs to 16 residues. V lost 4 bases, J lost 1 base, and 14 bases lay in between. CDR1 SGHNT and CDR2 YYREEE come from the germline V gene (reference sequence). The CDR3: CASSPQRGRNTGELFF. The CDR3 DNA sequence: TGTGCCAGCAGCCCCCAAAGGGGGAGGAACACCGGGGAGCTGTTTTTT. Looking up the rest from reference TRBV5-4 and TRBJ2-2 gives the full variable domain: ETGVTQSPTHLIKTRGQQVTLRCSSQSGHNTVSWYQQALGQGPQFIFQYYREEENGRGNFPPRFSGLQFPNYSSELNVNALELDDSALYLCASSPQRGRNTGELFFGEGSRLTVL.

The chain has TRBV19 and TRBJ2-7, with 9 bases fitting TRBD2. Trimming cost V 3 bases and J 4 bases; bases outside gene matches: 7. The CDR3 totals 15 residues. Per the germline V gene, CDR1 is LNHDA and CDR2 is SQIVND (reference sequence). The chain's CDR3 is CASSIGLASGYEQYF. The CDR3 coding sequence is TGTGCCAGTAGTATCGGACTAGCGTCCGGGTACGAGCAGTACTTC.

The chain recombines TRBV28 with TRBJ2-3, with D possibly being TRBD1 (6 bases). CDR3 length: 15 amino acids. Trimming took 1 base from V and 2 from J, leaving 10 bases between them. Looked up from germline, CDR1 is MDHEN and CDR2 is SYDVKM. CDR3 protein: CASSLSGVTTDTQYF. In DNA form, the CDR3 reads TGTGCCAGCAGTTTATCAGGGGTGACCACAGATACGCAGTATTTT.

The V call is TRBV7-9, the J call TRBJ1-5; no definite D call. CDR1 is SEHNR, CDR2 FQNEAQ, per germline (reference sequence). Between the trimmed V and J ends, which lost 5 bases and 2 bases, there was a span of 10 bases. The CDR3 has 14 residues. The CDR3 loop is CASSTGPGNQPQHF. CDR3 coding DNA: TGTGCCAGCAGCACGGGTCCGGGCAATCAGCCCCAGCATTTT.

V gene TRBV5-1 combines with J gene TRBJ2-5; TRBD2 is a possible D gene (5 bases). The CDR3 extends over 14 amino acids. Trimming took 0 bases from V and 3 from J, leaving 9 bases between them. Germline CDR1 and CDR2: SGHRS and YFSETQ. CDR3 bases: TGCGCCAGCAGCTTGGACCTAGCTAAAGAGACCCAGTACTTC. Encoded protein: CASSLDLAKETQYF.

The chain joins TRBV10-3 to TRBJ1-3; TRBD1 aligns across 7 bases. J gave up 0 bases and V 11 bases, and 4 bases lay outside the gene matches. The CDR3 has 13 amino acids. CDR1 is ENHRY and CDR2 is SYGVKD in the germline V gene. CDR3 sequence reads: CASTGSSGNTIYF. CDR3 DNA sequence: TGTGCCTCGACAGGGAGCTCTGGAAACACCATATATTTT.

The chain uses TRBV7-2 and TRBJ2-7; 7 bases are shared with TRBD2. Germline V gives CDR1 SGHTA, CDR2 FQGNSA. With 4 bases clipped from V and 5 bases from J, the junction kept 11 bases outside the gene matches. This CDR3 is built from 15 residues. The CDR3 protein is CASSSPGLLSHEQYF. In DNA form, the CDR3 reads TGTGCCAGCAGCTCTCCGGGACTACTCTCTCACGAGCAGTACTTC.

This clone came up once. The rearrangement links TRBV6-5 to TRBJ2-6; no definite D call. The CDR3 length is 13 residues. V was clipped by 5 bases and J by 5 bases, with 7 bases between them. CDR1 and CDR2 from the germline V gene are MNHEY and SVGAGI. CDR3 coding DNA: TGTGCCAGCAGTGTGAACTGGGCCAACGTCCTGACTTTC. This sequence encodes CASSVNWANVLTF.

This chain connects TRBV7-2 to TRBJ2-1, with TRBD2 matching 7 bases. CDR3 size: 17 residues. CDR1 is SGHTA and CDR2 is FQGNSA in the germline V gene. The trim removed 1 base at V and 15 bases at J, leaving 21 bases unmatched. The CDR3 nucleotides read TGTGCCAGCAGCTTAGTCTCCCCAGCGGGGCGGGTGGGTGGTGTGTTCTTC. Translated, it gives CASSLVSPAGRVGGVFF.

The rearrangement links TRBV9 to TRBJ2-7; 7 bases align to TRBD1. The CDR3 runs 15 residues. Trimming at V came to 0 bases and at J to 3 bases, leaving 6 bases not matched to a gene. The germline gives CDR1 SGDLS, CDR2 YYNGEE. The DNA for the CDR3 is TGTGCCAGCAGCGTAGACGGGACAGTGATCTACGAGCAGTACTTC. As protein: CASSVDGTVIYEQYF.

This clone appeared once. The chain recombines TRBV7-9 with TRBJ2-5, with 7 nucleotides matching TRBD1. Losses at the gene ends were 5 bases for V and 0 bases for J; bases not matched to a gene: 3. The CDR3 spans 14 residues. The germline gives CDR1 SEHNR, CDR2 FQNEAQ (reference sequence). The CDR3 DNA reads as TGTGCCAGCAGCCCAGGGGGTTACCAAGAGACCCAGTACTTC. Translation gives CASSPGGYQETQYF.

This clone was picked up one time. The V and J genes are TRBV7-4 and TRBJ2-1; TRBD2 might be the D (6 bases). Trimming pared 1 base from V and 8 bases from J, leaving 15 bases between. The CDR3 loop spans 15 amino acids. Germline values: CDR1 SGHVT, CDR2 SQSDAQ. The DNA of the CDR3 is TGTGCCAGCAGCTTAGTAACGGGAGCCAGGGATGAGCAGTTCTTC. It yields the protein CASSLVTGARDEQFF.

This sequence joins TRBV4-3 and TRBJ2-5; a possible D gene is TRBD2 (6 bases). The germline CDR1 and CDR2 sequences are LGHNA and YSLEER. Trimming left V 1 base short and J 9 bases short, with 18 bases between. The CDR3 length is 15 residues. The CDR3 loop reads CASSQGLGGEGAQYF. The CDR3 DNA follows: TGCGCCAGCAGCCAAGGATTGGGCGGGGAAGGGGCCCAGTACTTC.

This chain joins TRBV15 and TRBJ1-2; 9 nucleotides line up with TRBD1. J lost 0 bases, V lost 3 bases, and 8 bases had no gene match. Germline assignment: CDR1 LNHNV and CDR2 YYDKDF (reference sequence). The length of the CDR3 is 17 residues. The CDR3 loop is CATSRRGQGAANYGYTF. DNA of the CDR3: TGTGCCACCAGCAGGAGGGGACAGGGTGCCGCTAACTATGGCTACACCTTC.

The chain recombines TRBV28 with TRBJ2-7, with D possibly TRBD1 on 6 matching bases. The CDR3 has 14 residues. From germline, CDR1 is MDHEN and CDR2 SYDVKM. V was cut by 3 bases and J by 3 bases, with 12 bases left in between. This CDR3 is CASSFAGTRYEQYF. The CDR3 DNA is TGTGCCAGCAGTTTTGCAGGGACACGCTACGAGCAGTACTTC.

The chain is built from TRBV9 and TRBJ1-4; D is possibly TRBD1 (6 bases). CDR1 is SGDLS and CDR2 is YYNGEE in the germline V gene. CDR3 length equals 14 residues. Trimming took 4 bases from V and 6 from J, leaving 13 bases between them. In DNA, the CDR3 is TGTGCCAGCAGCACTCAGGGGCGCGATGAAAAACTGTTTTTT. Its protein product is CASSTQGRDEKLFF.

J is TRBJ2-1 and V is TRBV9; 7 nucleotides align to TRBD1. With V trimmed by 4 bases and J by 5 bases, 9 bases remained unmatched. The CDR3 covers 15 residues. CDR1 and CDR2 (germline): SGDLS, YYNGEE. This CDR3 is CASSPQGYVDNEQFF. CDR3 DNA: TGTGCCAGCAGCCCACAGGGGTATGTCGACAATGAGCAGTTCTTC.

This clone was picked up a small number of times. V is TRBV7-2 and J is TRBJ1-5, with 8 bases lining up with TRBD1. Germline V gives CDR1 SGHTA, CDR2 FQGNSA. V shed 5 bases and J 3 bases; nucleotides not matched to a gene: 6. The CDR3 runs 15 residues. Here the CDR3 DNA reads TGTGCCAGCAGCGAACGGACAGGGCTCAATCAGCCCCAGCATTTT. It translates to CASSERTGLNQPQHF.

This clone was seen more than once but under ten times. The CDR3 protein is CASSLFRGSYNSPLHF. CDR3 DNA sequence: TGTGCCAGCAGTTTATTCCGGGGTTCCTATAATTCACCCCTCCACTTT. This chain links TRBV27 with TRBJ1-6; D not certain. The V end lost 1 base, the J end lost 1 base, and 8 bases lay between the germline ends. The CDR3 has 16 residues. Germline-derived CDR1 and CDR2 are MNHEY and SMNVEV (reference sequence).

This clone was detected a few times. The V call is TRBV6-5, the J call TRBJ2-7; D might be TRBD1 (5 bases). V dropped 7 bases and J dropped 3 bases, with 19 bases sitting between them. Germline values: CDR1 MNHEY, CDR2 SVGAGI. This CDR3 is 15 amino acids long. The CDR3 protein is CASTLNRQRFYEQYF. In DNA form, the CDR3 reads TGTGCCAGCACCCTAAACCGACAGAGGTTCTACGAGCAGTACTTC.

The chain combines TRBV9 with TRBJ2-7, with 7 bases that match TRBD2. Germline V lookup: CDR1 SGDLS, CDR2 YYNGEE. J gave up 2 bases and V 2 bases, and 7 bases lay outside the gene matches. This CDR3 is 15 amino acids long. As DNA, the CDR3 is TGTGCCAGCAGCGTGAGAGCGGGGCAGACCTACGAGCAGTACTTC. It encodes CASSVRAGQTYEQYF.

This sequence joins TRBV4-2 and TRBJ2-2; a weak D match, TRBD2 (6 bases). Germline-derived CDR1 and CDR2 are LGHNA and YNFKEQ. V lost 4 bases and J lost 8, with 29 bases in between. This CDR3 comprises 19 residues. The CDR3 bases are TGTGCCAGCAGCCGAAAAAGCGCGGCCCGGGACTCCTCGACGGGGGAGCTGTTTTTT. Its translation: CASSRKSAARDSSTGELFF.

V and J are TRBV6-1 and TRBJ2-7; 7 bases are a match to TRBD1. Germline lookup yields CDR1 MNHNS and CDR2 SASEGT. The trim removed 11 bases at V and 4 bases at J, leaving 8 bases unmatched. The CDR3 runs 12 residues. CDR3 DNA sequence: TGTGCCGGGGGACAGCGAAGGTACGAGCAGTACTTC. Its protein is CAGGQRRYEQYF.

This chain joins TRBV10-2 and TRBJ2-2; 7 nucleotides match TRBD2. V lost 0 bases to trimming and J lost 5 bases; unmatched junction nucleotides: 9. The CDR3 runs 17 residues. CDR1 is WSHSY, CDR2 SAAADI, per germline. The CDR3 sequence is CASSESLRGRETGELFF. The DNA of the CDR3 is TGCGCCAGCAGTGAGTCTCTCCGCGGGAGAGAGACCGGGGAGCTGTTTTTT.

The rearrangement joins TRBV7-8 to TRBJ2-1; 10 bases are shared with TRBD1. The CDR3 is 17 amino acids. V trimming: 2 bases; J trimming: 8 bases; junction bases outside the gene matches: 12. From germline, CDR1 is SGHVS and CDR2 FQNEAQ. The CDR3 is CASSLRGRTGGSHEQFF. The CDR3 region has the DNA TGTGCCAGCAGCTTACGCGGCCGGACAGGGGGGTCCCATGAGCAGTTCTTC. The whole variable domain, filled in from reference TRBV7-8 and TRBJ2-1, reads GAGVSQSPRYKVAKRGQDVALRCDPISGHVSLFWYQQALGQGPEFLTYFQNEAQLDKSGLPSDRFFAERPEGSVSTLKIQRTQQEDSAVYLCASSLRGRTGGSHEQFFGPGTRLTVL.

The V and J genes are TRBV7-8 and TRBJ2-1; 10 positions match TRBD2. Trimming at V came to 3 bases and at J to 4 bases, leaving 6 bases not matched to a gene. The germline V gene encodes CDR1 SGHVS and CDR2 FQNEAQ. CDR3 size: 16 residues. DNA of the CDR3: TGTGCCAGCAGCTTTGCACTAGCGGGGAGATACAATGAGCAGTTCTTC. Translation gives CASSFALAGRYNEQFF.

This chain links TRBV6-5 with TRBJ2-4, with TRBD1 as a possible D gene (5 bases). Trimming took 6 bases from V and 2 from J, leaving 8 bases between them. Germline V gives CDR1 MNHEY, CDR2 SVGAGI. This CDR3 has 13 residues. CDR3 amino acids: CASSQGTKNIQYF. CDR3 nucleotides: TGTGCCAGCAGCCAGGGAACCAAAAACATTCAGTACTTC.